This T cell receptor beta chain was recorded in a study of blood T cell repertoires in COVID-19. About the research overall: Sites across the United States, Italy and Spain contributed samples from acute and convalescent COVID-19. PBMCs, B-cell-depleted T cells, or T cells were the source of the cDNA or gDNA that made up the material.

Original analysis: By means of reference gene primer amplification, nucleated cell counts were estimated. The data were produced by immunoSEQ multiplex PCR, yet TCRdb's version contains in-frame clones alone and is incomplete. The V and J calls and the clone size are those of that table, but D and trimming were determined from the DNA. Of tens of thousands of clones listed, around nine tenths are singletons. V shed 2 bases and J 0 bases; nucleotides not matched to a gene: 3. CDR3 size: 16 residues. The germline gives CDR1 KGHSH, CDR2 LQKENI. The rearrangement uses TRBV18 and TRBJ2-1, with TRBD2 matching 8 bases. The sample comprised peripheral blood. This receptor was obtained from a woman older than 75 with acute or convalescent COVID-19. The CDR3 DNA sequence: TGTGCCAGCTCACCAGTAGCGGGAAGCTCCTACAATGAGCAGTTCTTC. Protein product: CASSPVAGSSYNEQFF.